Following are 20 T cell receptor beta chains from one sample sequenced in a study of T cells in Graves' hyperthyroidism and ophthalmopathy. RNA transcripts gave rise to amplified TCR beta CDR3 regions. TCR CDR3 regions were first amplified by RT-PCR with HTBI primers. TCRdb redid the calling of the multiplex PCR reads with MiXCR, one entry per CDR3 protein. The profile covers fewer than 700,000 distinct CDR3 sequences, with under 20% appearing a single time and 3.5% to 4% taken by the ten largest. Specimen: blood. These receptors originate from a woman aged 25 to 39 with Graves' hyperthyroidism.

This clonotype was counted ten times or more. The chain combines TRBV28 with TRBJ2-1, with 11 bases matching TRBD2. V gave up 1 base and J gave up 7 bases; unmatched junction bases: 6. Germline V gene sequence: CDR1 MDHEN, CDR2 SYDVKM. The CDR3 covers 16 residues. CDR3 loop: CASSLLLAGAGNEQFF. The CDR3 nucleotides are TGTGCCAGCAGTTTATTACTAGCGGGAGCCGGGAATGAGCAGTTCTTC. The complete variable domain, with remaining parts taken from reference TRBV28 and TRBJ2-1, reads DVKVTQSSRYLVKRTGEKVFLECVQDMDHENMFWYRQDPGLGLRLIYFSYDVKMKEKGDIPEGYSVSREKKERFSLILESASTNQTSMYLCASSLLLAGAGNEQFFGPGTRLTVL.

The chain links TRBV9 to TRBJ2-3; 7 bases line up with TRBD2. This CDR3 comprises 16 residues. Trimming at V came to 2 bases and at J to 2 bases, leaving 8 bases not matched to a gene. Germline CDR1 and CDR2: SGDLS and YYNGEE. CDR3 sequence reads: CASSVGERGVTDTQYF. Written as DNA, the CDR3 is TGTGCCAGCAGCGTGGGCGAGCGGGGCGTCACAGATACGCAGTATTTT.

The rearrangement joins TRBV20-1 to TRBJ2-5, with 12 positions matching TRBD1. In germline, CDR1 is DFQATT, CDR2 SNEGSKA (reference sequence). J gave up 5 bases and V 5 bases, and 6 bases lay outside the gene matches. The CDR3 has 14 residues. The CDR3 protein is CSAHRDRGPETQYF. DNA for the CDR3: TGCAGTGCTCACCGGGACAGGGGGCCTGAGACCCAGTACTTC.

This rearrangement joins TRBV29-1 to TRBJ2-7; D is unclear. In germline, CDR1 is SQVTM, CDR2 ANQGSEA. V was trimmed by 5 bases and J by 2 bases, leaving 19 bases between them. This CDR3 comprises 15 residues. Here the CDR3 reads CSVQPGPFGAYEQYF. The CDR3 DNA reads as TGCAGCGTTCAACCCGGCCCTTTTGGGGCCTACGAGCAGTACTTC.

This clonotype occurred a few times. V and J are TRBV12-3 or TRBV12-4 and TRBJ2-7; unclear D gene. Trimming left V 1 base short and J 6 bases short, with 7 bases between. The CDR3 extends over 12 amino acids. The CDR3 region has the DNA TGTGCCAGCAGTTTAGGTGGGATCGAGCAGTACTTC. Amino acids: CASSLGGIEQYF.

This clonotype was seen more than once but under ten times. V gene TRBV2 combines with J gene TRBJ2-5, with TRBD1 as a possible D gene (5 bases). CDR1 is SNHLY, CDR2 FYNNEI, per germline. The V and J ends lost 7 bases and 4 bases respectively, with 16 bases between them. This CDR3 comprises 14 residues. For the CDR3, the DNA is TGTGCCAGCAAGGCAGGGCAGGATAGAGAGACCCAGTACTTC. This codes for CASKAGQDRETQYF.

Ten or more counts support this clonotype. The rearrangement joins TRBV2 to TRBJ1-1; a weak D match, TRBD1 (5 bases). Germline V CDR1 and CDR2: SNHLY, FYNNEI. CDR3 length equals 15 residues. Trimming removed 4 bases from V and 5 bases from J, with 17 bases in between. The CDR3 sequence is CASSAYRGMGTEAFF. The DNA for the CDR3 is TGTGCCAGCAGTGCGTATCGGGGGATGGGGACTGAAGCTTTCTTT.

This chain connects TRBV11-2 to TRBJ2-1; no clear D gene. Germline V lookup: CDR1 SGHAT, CDR2 FQNNGV. The CDR3 has 13 residues. V lost 5 bases, J lost 10 bases, and 15 bases lay in between. The CDR3 is CASSPVQAGEQFF. DNA of the CDR3: TGTGCCAGCAGCCCTGTGCAAGCCGGCGAGCAGTTCTTC.

Only a few counts were recorded for this clonotype. The chain uses TRBV5-5 and TRBJ1-4; D may be TRBD1 (5 bases). This CDR3 has 18 residues. V lost 4 bases to trimming and J lost 7 bases, with 26 bases between them. Germline-derived CDR1 and CDR2 are SGHKS and YYEKEE (reference sequence). As DNA, the CDR3 is TGTGCCAGCAGCCCGAGGAGGGGCGCGTTTTCCAGTAGTGAAAAACTGTTTTTT. Residues: CASSPRRGAFSSSEKLFF.

This clonotype has just a few counts. The rearrangement uses TRBV7-9 and TRBJ2-1; 10 bases agree with TRBD2. This CDR3 spans 15 amino acids. Per germline, CDR1 SEHNR and CDR2 FQNEAQ (reference sequence). J gave up 10 bases and V 4 bases, and 10 bases lay outside the gene matches. CDR3 loop: CASSSTSGIHTEQFF. The CDR3, as DNA: TGTGCCAGCAGCTCTACTAGCGGGATACATACGGAGCAGTTCTTC.

The V call is TRBV7-2, the J call TRBJ2-1; weak D call: TRBD1 (5 bases). Trimming cost V 3 bases and J 7 bases, with 10 bases left between them. The germline CDR1 and CDR2 sequences are SGHTA and FQGNSA. This CDR3 has 13 residues. The CDR3 DNA is TGTGCCAGCAGCTTCCCAGACAGAAATGAGCAGTTCTTC. This encodes CASSFPDRNEQFF.

This clonotype was seen a handful of times. The chain links TRBV2 to TRBJ1-4; D is undetermined. V dropped 8 bases and J dropped 6 bases, with 16 bases sitting between them. The CDR3 covers 14 residues. Germline values: CDR1 SNHLY, CDR2 FYNNEI. The CDR3 reads CASRDRAHYEKLFF. The DNA for the CDR3 is TGTGCCAGCCGCGACCGGGCCCACTATGAAAAACTGTTTTTT.

This clonotype was seen a few times. This sequence joins TRBV6-1 and TRBJ2-5; possibly TRBD1 for D (5 bases). The V end lost 6 bases, the J end lost 5 bases, and 13 bases lay between the germline ends. Germline values: CDR1 MNHNS, CDR2 SASEGT. The CDR3 runs 13 residues. The CDR3 spells CASSTGPRETQYF. The CDR3 DNA follows: TGTGCCAGCAGCACAGGCCCGAGGGAGACCCAGTACTTC.

This clonotype showed up just a few times. V usage is TRBV6-1 and J usage is TRBJ2-3, with TRBD1 matching over 10 bases. The germline V gene encodes CDR1 MNHNS and CDR2 SASEGT. The ends lost 5 bases at V and 3 bases at J; junction bases unmatched: 8. CDR3 length equals 16 residues. In nucleotides, the CDR3 is TGTGCCAGCAGTACCCGGGACAGGGGATCTACAGATACGCAGTATTTT. Its protein is CASSTRDRGSTDTQYF.

This clonotype was seen many times. The genes are TRBV27 and TRBJ2-3; 10 positions agree with TRBD2. V was clipped by 3 bases and J by 0 bases; unmatched bases: 6. The CDR3 sequence is 17 residues long. CDR1 and CDR2 from the germline V gene are MNHEY and SMNVEV (reference sequence). As DNA, the CDR3 is TGTGCCAGCAGTTTGTTCCTAGCGGGGGCTAGCACAGATACGCAGTATTTT. Protein sequence: CASSLFLAGASTDTQYF.

This clonotype was observed at least ten times. J is TRBJ1-2 and V is TRBV2; D gene uncertain. Trimming took 8 bases from V and 4 from J, leaving 14 bases between them. The germline V gene encodes CDR1 SNHLY and CDR2 FYNNEI. This CDR3 is built from 13 residues. Here the CDR3 DNA reads TGTGCCAGCCACGGAGGGTCCTCCTATGGCTACACCTTC. Translated: CASHGGSSYGYTF.

There are many counts of this clonotype. V usage is TRBV3-1 and J usage is TRBJ2-7; TRBD2 matches 14 bases. The CDR3 has 15 residues. Germline assignment: CDR1 LGHDT and CDR2 YNNKEL (reference sequence). Trimming took 1 base from V and 7 from J; bases not matched to a gene: 3. CDR3 protein: CASSQGLAGGREQYF. Here the CDR3 DNA reads TGTGCCAGCAGCCAAGGACTAGCGGGAGGGCGTGAGCAGTACTTC.

This clonotype was seen ten or more times. V and J are TRBV20-1 and TRBJ2-3, with 14 bases that match TRBD2. V lost 6 bases, J lost 5 bases, and 4 bases stayed unmatched. The CDR3 runs 14 residues. From germline, CDR1 is DFQATT and CDR2 SNEGSKA (reference sequence). CDR3 in amino acids: CSARLAGGLDTQYF. Here the CDR3 DNA reads TGCAGTGCAAGACTAGCGGGAGGGTTAGATACGCAGTATTTT.

This clonotype was detected only a few times. This chain connects TRBV11-1 to TRBJ2-4, with D perhaps being TRBD1 or TRBD2 (5 bases each). V dropped 1 base and J dropped 2 bases, with 6 bases sitting between them. Germline assignment: CDR1 SGHAT and CDR2 FQDESV (reference sequence). This CDR3 spans 14 amino acids. CDR3 sequence (DNA): TGTGCCAGCAGCTTAGGGGACCCCAAAAACATTCAGTACTTC. It encodes CASSLGDPKNIQYF.

This clonotype has ten or more counts. This chain uses TRBV6-1 with TRBJ2-5, with a weak D call TRBD2 (6 bases). The CDR3 contains 16 residues. Germline V lookup: CDR1 MNHNS, CDR2 SASEGT. The V end lost 2 bases, the J end lost 1 base, and 14 bases lay between the germline ends. DNA of the CDR3: TGTGCCAGCAGTGAATTTATAATGGGAGGCCAAGAGACCCAGTACTTC. Translation gives CASSEFIMGGQETQYF.